The 3 T cell receptor beta chains below come from one sample, sequenced in a study of T-cell memory formation after mild COVID-19. One entry per CDR3 protein results from TCRdb running MiXCR on the 5' RACE reads. The sample holds over 500,000 distinct CDR3 sequences; 17% are singletons and the top ten take roughly 7.8%. Material: PBMCs or a T cell subset sorted from them (not recorded which). Source of these receptors: an adult woman who had mild COVID-19 (a few samples of this study predate the infection). Cell type and time point are not known.

This clonotype was detected a few times. The chain uses TRBV29-1 and TRBJ2-1; D not certain. This CDR3 spans 14 amino acids. V was clipped by 7 bases and J by 0 bases, with 13 bases between them. The germline V gene has CDR1 SQVTM and CDR2 ANQGSEA. CDR3 nucleotides: TGCAGCGGCCGACTTCCGTACTCCTACAATGAGCAGTTCTTC. Translating it yields CSGRLPYSYNEQFF.

The chain is built from TRBV7-9 and TRBJ2-4; the D gene is possibly TRBD2 (6 bases). The CDR3 is made up of 16 amino acids. Germline-derived CDR1 and CDR2 are SEHNR and FQNEAQ (reference sequence). V was pared by 0 bases and J by 1 base, with 10 bases between. For the CDR3, the DNA is TGTGCCAGCAGCTTAGCCTATCGGGGGGCCAAAAACATTCAGTACTTC. Translated, it gives CASSLAYRGAKNIQYF.

This clonotype was detected only a few times. The chain uses TRBV7-6 and TRBJ2-7; weak D call: TRBD2 (7 bases). The CDR3 runs 14 residues. Germline lookup yields CDR1 SGHVS and CDR2 FNYEAQ. Trimming took 5 bases from V and 9 from J, leaving 20 bases between them. The CDR3: CASSLPAGGGGQYF. As DNA, the CDR3 is TGTGCCAGCAGCCTCCCAGCTGGGGGCGGGGGGCAGTACTTC.